A single sample is the source of the 19 T cell receptor beta chains below, sequenced in a study of blood T cell repertoires in COVID-19. The table came from immunoSEQ multiplex PCR; TCRdb's copy has only in-frame clones and leaves some out. The sample has a few hundred thousand clones, under 90% seen once. The material sequenced was peripheral blood. The receptors come from a woman of 80 years or more with acute or convalescent COVID-19.

The chain has TRBV16 and TRBJ2-3; 10 bases map to TRBD1. This CDR3 contains 15 residues. Looked up from germline, CDR1 is KGHSY and CDR2 is FQNENV. V was clipped by 4 bases and J by 4 bases; unmatched bases: 5. The CDR3 region has the DNA TGTGCCAGCAGCCTCAGCGGACAGGGGGCAGATACGCAGTATTTT. Its protein is CASSLSGQGADTQYF.

The chain joins TRBV19 to TRBJ2-7, with 13 bases matching TRBD2. V lost 4 bases and J lost 1; bases outside the gene matches: 4. This CDR3 contains 16 residues. Per the germline V gene, CDR1 is LNHDA and CDR2 is SQIVND (reference sequence). CDR3 bases: TGTGCCAGTAGTACTAGGACTAGCGGGGGTTCCTACGAGCAGTACTTC. It yields the protein CASSTRTSGGSYEQYF.

V gene TRBV21-1 combines with J gene TRBJ2-1; TRBD2 reflects the table's D call only, with no check against the DNA. TRBV21-1 counts as a pseudogene. This CDR3 has 17 amino acids. This CDR3 is CASSNFPQRASRDEQFF. DNA of the CDR3: TGTGCCAGCAGCAACTTCCCTCAGCGGGCGTCACGGGATGAGCAGTTCTTC.

The J gene is TRBJ1-5, the V gene TRBV6-1; unclear D gene. V shed 0 bases and J shed 13 bases, with 7 bases lying between them. The CDR3 runs 11 residues. The germline V gene has CDR1 MNHNS and CDR2 SASEGT. CDR3 nucleotide sequence: TGTGCCAGCAGTGAAGCGCGCCTACAGCATTTT. Encoded protein: CASSEARLQHF.

The V gene is TRBV19, the J gene TRBJ1-5, with unresolved D. The germline V gene encodes CDR1 LNHDA and CDR2 SQIVND (reference sequence). This CDR3 is built from 13 residues. The V and J ends lost 3 bases and 3 bases respectively, with 6 bases between them. Here the CDR3 DNA reads TGTGCCAGTAGTATTGCGGTCAATCAGCCCCAGCATTTT. Translated, it gives CASSIAVNQPQHF. Using reference TRBV19 and TRBJ1-5 for the parts outside the CDR3, the full variable domain is DGGITQSPKYLFRKEGQNVTLSCEQNLNHDAMYWYRQDPGQGLRLIYYSQIVNDFQKGDIAEGYSVSREKKESFPLTVTSAQKNPTAFYLCASSIAVNQPQHFGDGTRLSIL.

This chain uses TRBV5-4 with TRBJ2-7; TRBD2 aligns across 9 bases. V shed 1 base and J 2 bases; nucleotides not matched to a gene: 7. The V gene's germline CDR1 is SGHNT and CDR2 YYREEE (reference sequence). The CDR3 has 16 amino acids. CDR3 nucleotide sequence: TGTGCCAGCAGCTTGTTATCCGCTAGCGGGGCCTACGAGCAGTACTTC. It encodes CASSLLSASGAYEQYF.

The V call is TRBV7-3, the J call TRBJ2-3; 7 nucleotides line up with TRBD2. V was pared by 6 bases and J by 1 base, with 7 bases of the junction left unmatched. The CDR3 consists of 15 residues. Germline V gene sequence: CDR1 SGHTA, CDR2 FQGTGA. The CDR3 DNA follows: TGTGCCAGCAGTTATACTGGGGGGGGCACAGATACGCAGTATTTT. This gives the protein CASSYTGGGTDTQYF.

The rearrangement uses TRBV28 and TRBJ1-1, with 9 positions matching TRBD1. The CDR3 runs to 16 residues. V lost 1 base, J lost 5 bases, and 8 bases stayed unmatched. Germline values: CDR1 MDHEN, CDR2 SYDVKM. This CDR3 reads CASSLLPGQGRTEAFF. The DNA of the CDR3 is TGTGCCAGCAGTTTATTGCCCGGACAGGGGAGAACTGAAGCTTTCTTT.

This clone showed up just a few times. This rearrangement joins TRBV9 to TRBJ2-3; 10 bases fit TRBD2. CDR3 length: 15 residues. The trim removed 1 base at V and 7 bases at J, leaving 6 bases unmatched. The V gene's germline CDR1 is SGDLS and CDR2 YYNGEE. The CDR3 loop is CASSVSAGGPNTQYF. CDR3 DNA sequence: TGTGCCAGCAGCGTATCAGCGGGGGGGCCGAATACGCAGTATTTT.

Concerning this clone: Other DNA sequences in this specimen translate into the identical CDR3. V usage is TRBV20-1 and J usage is TRBJ1-1, with 7 bases fitting TRBD1. CDR1 and CDR2 from the germline V gene are DFQATT and SNEGSKA (reference sequence). V gave up 3 bases and J gave up 3 bases; unmatched junction bases: 7. The CDR3 runs 14 residues. CDR3 loop: CSASKNRGYTEAFF. In DNA form, the CDR3 reads TGCAGTGCTAGTAAAAACAGGGGCTACACTGAAGCTTTCTTT.

The chain combines TRBV28 with TRBJ1-3, with 8 bases aligning to TRBD1. Trimming removed 7 bases from V and 2 bases from J; junction bases left unmatched: 10. Germline assignment: CDR1 MDHEN and CDR2 SYDVKM. The CDR3 loop spans 16 amino acids. The CDR3 here is CASTSDRERAGNTIYF. In DNA form, the CDR3 reads TGTGCCAGCACTTCGGACAGGGAGAGGGCTGGAAACACCATATATTTT.

The chain carries TRBV7-2 and TRBJ2-1; D is uncertain. The CDR3 extends over 17 amino acids. The ends were cut back, 5 bases at V and 1 base at J, with 18 bases in the middle. Germline V gene data show CDR1 as SGHTA and CDR2 as FQGNSA. CDR3 coding DNA: TGTGCCAGCAGCCCTCGTGCTAGTCCCCATTCCTACAATGAGCAGTTCTTC. Protein sequence: CASSPRASPHSYNEQFF. Complete variable domain (other parts from reference TRBV7-2 and TRBJ2-1): GAGVSQSPSNKVTEKGKDVELRCDPISGHTALYWYRQSLGQGLEFLIYFQGNSAPDKSGLPSDRFSAERTGGSVSTLTIQRTQQEDSAVYLCASSPRASPHSYNEQFFGPGTRLTVL.

V is TRBV29-1 and J is TRBJ2-5, with D perhaps matching TRBD1 (7 bases). The CDR3 runs to 15 residues. The V gene's germline CDR1 is SQVTM and CDR2 ANQGSEA. V was clipped by 6 bases and J by 1 base, with 18 bases between them. The CDR3 is CSVGIRGEVQETQYF. For the CDR3, the DNA is TGCAGCGTGGGCATCAGGGGGGAGGTCCAAGAGACCCAGTACTTC.

CDR3 DNA: TGTGCCATCAGTGAGCAGGGGGCCTCACTAACTAACTATGGCTACACCTTC. Protein sequence: CAISEQGASLTNYGYTF. The chain couples TRBV10-3 to TRBJ1-2; 8 bases align to TRBD1. The CDR3 consists of 17 residues. Germline lookup yields CDR1 ENHRY and CDR2 SYGVKD. With 2 bases clipped from V and 0 bases from J, the junction kept 8 bases outside the gene matches.

The chain has TRBV5-4 and TRBJ1-4; D unclear. Trimming cost V 1 base and J 2 bases, with 6 bases left between them. The CDR3 is 14 residues long. CDR1 is SGHNT, CDR2 YYREEE, per germline (reference sequence). The CDR3: CASSLMQTNEKLFF. The CDR3 nucleotides read TGTGCCAGCAGCTTGATGCAGACTAATGAAAAACTGTTTTTT. The whole variable domain, remainder taken from reference TRBV5-4 and TRBJ1-4, is ETGVTQSPTHLIKTRGQQVTLRCSSQSGHNTVSWYQQALGQGPQFIFQYYREEENGRGNFPPRFSGLQFPNYSSELNVNALELDDSALYLCASSLMQTNEKLFFGSGTQLSVL.

The chain employs TRBV11-3 and TRBJ1-2; 7 nucleotides agree with TRBD1. The CDR3 totals 15 residues. Germline loops: CDR1 SGHNT, CDR2 YENEEA. Trimming removed 5 bases from V and 4 bases from J; junction bases left unmatched: 10. This chain's CDR3 is CASSPPDRDLYGYTF. The CDR3 nucleotides are TGTGCCAGCAGCCCACCAGACAGGGATCTCTATGGCTACACCTTC.

This sequence joins TRBV9 and TRBJ2-5; a weak D match, TRBD1 (5 bases). V was pared by 2 bases and J by 2 bases, with 10 bases between. This CDR3 region has 14 residues. Looked up from germline, CDR1 is SGDLS and CDR2 is YYNGEE. This CDR3 is CASSVDMAQETQYF. The CDR3 nucleotides read TGTGCCAGCAGCGTGGACATGGCACAAGAGACCCAGTACTTC.

The genes are TRBV7-8 and TRBJ1-2; TRBD1 aligns across 10 bases. This CDR3 has 13 residues. The ends lost 4 bases at V and 7 bases at J; junction bases unmatched: 3. Germline-derived CDR1 and CDR2 are SGHVS and FQNEAQ. This chain's CDR3 is CASSWGTGAGYTF. The CDR3 nucleotides read TGTGCCAGCAGCTGGGGGACAGGGGCTGGCTACACCTTC.

This clone was seen once. The chain is built from TRBV10-3 and TRBJ1-5; 8 bases align to TRBD1. This CDR3 is built from 16 residues. The ends lost 5 bases at V and 0 bases at J; junction bases unmatched: 6. Looked up from germline, CDR1 is ENHRY and CDR2 is SYGVKD. CDR3 nucleotide sequence: TGTGCCATCAGTACTACAGGGGGAAGTAGCAATCAGCCCCAGCATTTT. It codes for CAISTTGGSSNQPQHF.